This is a list of T cell receptor beta chains from one sample in a study of blood T cell repertoires in COVID-19. Profiled with immunoSEQ multiplex PCR; TCRdb holds only in-frame clones, not every one. The table shows about 110,000 clones, with under 85% occurring only once. Sequences were obtained from peripheral blood. These receptors all come from a woman in her seventies with acute or convalescent COVID-19. Both conserved end residues are part of each CDR3. Fields, in order: V gene, CDR3 protein.

v_call: TRBV14
cdr3_aa: CASRLAGVYEQYF

v_call: TRBV10-2
cdr3_aa: CASSESRGWGSNSPLHF

v_call: TRBV5-1
cdr3_aa: CASSLQSAYEQYF

v_call: TRBV5-1
cdr3_aa: CASSLVAGGRGETQYF

v_call: TRBV14
cdr3_aa: CASSPTGLGYGYTF

v_call: TRBV7-9
cdr3_aa: CASSRTTGGITEKLFF

v_call: TRBV29-1
cdr3_aa: CSVGGTGELFF

v_call: TRBV19
cdr3_aa: CASSVPQANYGYTF

v_call: TRBV9
cdr3_aa: CASSVAGQGREPLHF

v_call: TRBV11-2
cdr3_aa: CASSLARTGEYRETQYF

v_call: TRBV6-5
cdr3_aa: CASTPGGGSNQPQHF

v_call: TRBV7-9
cdr3_aa: CASSFLNGLSYNEQFF

v_call: TRBV28
cdr3_aa: CASRFRGSNYGYTF

v_call: TRBV7-9
cdr3_aa: CASSLAGAEGYTF

v_call: TRBV7-8
cdr3_aa: CASSQTGAPLANYGYTF

v_call: TRBV12-5
cdr3_aa: CASGFGTLGYTF

v_call: TRBV6-5
cdr3_aa: CAARGQGATGELFF

v_call: TRBV10-3
cdr3_aa: CAIRQDNYNEQFF

v_call: TRBV1
cdr3_aa: CTSSQEPREVAGTYEQYF